This record looks at one T cell receptor (beta chain) sequence and its context. Antigen: not known. This sample was included in a study of T cell responses to AZD1222 COVID-19 vaccine. Trimming cost V 6 bases and J 2 bases, with 15 bases left between them. Germline V lookup: CDR1 SGHDN, CDR2 FVKESK. The CDR3 is 15 residues long. Study-level results: Dominant CD4 TCR responses targeted spike regions 160-218 and 743-854. White British donors predominated, females outnumbered males, and clonal diversity was possibly underestimated.

The table came from immunoSEQ multiplex PCR; TCRdb's copy has only in-frame clones and leaves some out. The profile shows over 85,000 clones, just under 95% of them singletons. It was second doses at about 4 or about 12 weeks that were pooled. The chain employs TRBV14 and TRBJ2-3, with D perhaps TRBD2 (5 bases). This material consisted of peripheral blood, taken 28 days after the second AZD1222 dose. This clonotype was obtained from an adult who received the AZD1222 COVID-19 vaccine. CDR3 DNA sequence: TGTGCCAGCAGGGAGGCCGGGTCGGTCACAGATACGCAGTATTTT. Residues: CASREAGSVTDTQYF.